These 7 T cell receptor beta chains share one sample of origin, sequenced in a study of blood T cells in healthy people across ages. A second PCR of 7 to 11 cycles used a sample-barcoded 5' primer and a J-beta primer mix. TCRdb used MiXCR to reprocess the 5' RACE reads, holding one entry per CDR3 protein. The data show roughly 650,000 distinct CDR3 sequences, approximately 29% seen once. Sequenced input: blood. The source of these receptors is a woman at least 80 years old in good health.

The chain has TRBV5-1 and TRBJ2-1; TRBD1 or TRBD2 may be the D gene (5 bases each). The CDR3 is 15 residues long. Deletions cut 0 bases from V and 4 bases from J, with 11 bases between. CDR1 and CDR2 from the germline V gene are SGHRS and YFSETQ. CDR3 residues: CASSLAGTGYNEQFF. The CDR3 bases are TGCGCCAGCAGCTTGGCGGGGACGGGATACAATGAGCAGTTCTTC.

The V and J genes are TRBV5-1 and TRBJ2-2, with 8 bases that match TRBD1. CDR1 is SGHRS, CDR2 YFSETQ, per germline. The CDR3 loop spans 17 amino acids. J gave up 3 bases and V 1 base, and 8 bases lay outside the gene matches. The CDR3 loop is CASSLRTGSADTGELFF. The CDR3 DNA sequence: TGCGCCAGCAGCTTGAGGACAGGGTCAGCGGACACCGGGGAGCTGTTTTTT.

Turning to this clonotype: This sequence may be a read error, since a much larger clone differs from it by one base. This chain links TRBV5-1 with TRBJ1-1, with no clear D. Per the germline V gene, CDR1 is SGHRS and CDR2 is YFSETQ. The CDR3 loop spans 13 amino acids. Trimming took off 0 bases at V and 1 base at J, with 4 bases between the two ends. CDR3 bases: TGCGCCAGCAGCTTGGAACCGAACACTGAAGCTTTCTTT. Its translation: CASSLEPNTEAFF.

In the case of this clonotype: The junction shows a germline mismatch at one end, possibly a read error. CDR3 residues: CAGSESEGNQPQHF. CDR3 DNA sequence: TGTGCCGGCAGTGAATCAGAGGGGAATCAGCCCCAGCATTTT. The rearrangement joins TRBV6-1 to TRBJ1-5; perhaps TRBD1 as D (5 bases). This CDR3 spans 14 amino acids. From germline, CDR1 is MNHNS and CDR2 SASEGT.

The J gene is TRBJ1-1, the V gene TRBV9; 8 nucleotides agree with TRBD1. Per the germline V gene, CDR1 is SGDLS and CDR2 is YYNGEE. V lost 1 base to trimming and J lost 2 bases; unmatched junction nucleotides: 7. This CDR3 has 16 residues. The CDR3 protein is CASSVTTGASNTEAFF. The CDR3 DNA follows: TGTGCCAGCAGCGTAACGACAGGGGCGTCTAACACTGAAGCTTTCTTT.

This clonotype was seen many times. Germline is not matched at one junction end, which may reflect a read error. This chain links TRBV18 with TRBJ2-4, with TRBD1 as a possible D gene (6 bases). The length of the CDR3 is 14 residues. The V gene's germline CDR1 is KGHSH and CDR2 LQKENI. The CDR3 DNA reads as TGTGCCAGCTCCCCACAGGGATTCAAAAACATTCAGTACTTC. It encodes CASSPQGFKNIQYF.

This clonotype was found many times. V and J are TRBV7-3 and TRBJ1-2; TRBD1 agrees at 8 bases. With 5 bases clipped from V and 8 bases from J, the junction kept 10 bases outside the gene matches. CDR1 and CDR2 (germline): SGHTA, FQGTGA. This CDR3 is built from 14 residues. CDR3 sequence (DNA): TGTGCCAGCAGCCCAGCAGGGGGCGCGGAGGGCTACACCTTC. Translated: CASSPAGGAEGYTF.